This T cell receptor beta chain was sequenced for a study of T cells expressing NK-cell markers. Study at large: Within the sequenced cohort of eight donors, seven exhibited HCMV seropositivity and one was seronegative. Regarding the study as a whole: Specificity for HCMV among expanded NKG2C+ T cell clones was not established. The contribution of dominant NKG2C+ clonotypes to CD8+ T cells in five to seven donors was 1.0-7.0%.

A note on this clonotype: No antigen is known for it.

cDNA encoding TCR beta was synthesized via 5'RACE template switching incorporating UMIs. TCRdb re-analyzed the 5' RACE reads; it lists each CDR3 protein once, without DNA. This listing includes 450,000 to 600,000 distinct CDR3 sequences. The CDR3 covers 16 residues. The sample consisted of blood T cells: a sorted CD56 or NKG2C T cell subset, CD4+ or CD8+ T cells, or bulk PBMC T cells (not recorded which). The sequence derives from a man in his late teens or twenties in good health. This chain uses TRBV12-3 or TRBV12-4 with TRBJ2-1; TCRdb names TRBD2, which stays unverified in the absence of DNA. CDR3 sequence: CASSSGLAGGRGEQFF.